This T cell receptor (beta chain) came from a study of cytomegalovirus exposure and HLA in healthy donors. This CDR3 contains 16 residues. Trimming cost V 7 bases and J 1 base; bases outside gene matches: 8. Germline CDR1 is SNHLY and CDR2 is FYNNEI. The PCR had 60 Vbeta and 13 Jbeta primers. Produced via immunoSEQ multiplex PCR; TCRdb's table is partial and in-frame only. The sample contains some 99,000 clones, around four fifths of which appear only once. The source of this sequence is a middle-aged man in good health and CMV-seronegative. Sequencing was carried out using PBMCs. The chain recombines TRBV2 with TRBJ2-2, with 8 bases identical to TRBD1. For the CDR3, the DNA is TGTGCCAGCACTGGCCGTGGGACAGGGAACACCGGGGAGCTGTTTTTT. Residues: CASTGRGTGNTGELFF.